Listed below are T cell receptor beta chains from one sample, sequenced in a study of blood T cell repertoires in COVID-19. TCRdb's copy holds only in-frame clones and misses some; the assay was immunoSEQ multiplex PCR. The sample shows roughly 190,000 clones, over 70% of them seen only once. Sequences were obtained from peripheral blood. The receptor source for this set is a man aged 55 to 69 with acute or convalescent COVID-19. The CDR3 runs from the conserved cysteine through the conserved F or W. D genes are given only for firm matches. A row's size may be missing; if present it is once, few, many or a size class.

v_call: TRBV9
d_call: TRBD2
clone_size: few
j_call: TRBJ2-1
cdr3_nt: TGTGCCAGCAGCGTAGGGCTAGCGGGAGGGACGCGCGGTAACCATGAGCAGTTCTTC
cdr3_aa: CASSVGLAGGTRGNHEQFF

v_call: TRBV6-5
d_call: -
clone_size: -
j_call: TRBJ1-3
cdr3_nt: TGTGCCAGCAGTTGGGATTTGACGGGGGGAAACACCATATATTTT
cdr3_aa: CASSWDLTGGNTIYF

v_call: TRBV7-3
d_call: TRBD1
clone_size: -
j_call: TRBJ2-3
cdr3_nt: TGTGCCAGCAGCTACCAGGGGGCGTCTTCAGATACGCAGTATTTT
cdr3_aa: CASSYQGASSDTQYF

v_call: TRBV12-5
d_call: -
clone_size: -
j_call: TRBJ1-5
cdr3_nt: TGTGCTAGTGGTTTCAGCGATAGCAATCAGCCCCAGCATTTT
cdr3_aa: CASGFSDSNQPQHF

v_call: TRBV12-3/TRBV12-4
d_call: -
clone_size: -
j_call: TRBJ1-1
cdr3_nt: TGTGCCAGCAGTTCCGGTGCGGTTGGTTTCTTT
cdr3_aa: CASSSGAVGFF

v_call: TRBV10-3
d_call: -
clone_size: -
j_call: TRBJ2-5
cdr3_nt: TGTGCCATCAGTCCGGACACGGAAGAGACCCAGTACTTC
cdr3_aa: CAISPDTEETQYF

v_call: TRBV3-1/TRBV3-2
d_call: -
clone_size: once
j_call: TRBJ1-5
cdr3_nt: TGTGCCAGCAGCCAAGCTACCATTAATCAGCCCCAGCATTTT
cdr3_aa: CASSQATINQPQHF

v_call: TRBV28
d_call: -
clone_size: -
j_call: TRBJ1-5
cdr3_nt: TGTGCCAGCACTCCGGGGGGTATTAATCAGCCCCAGCATTTT
cdr3_aa: CASTPGGINQPQHF

v_call: TRBV27
d_call: -
clone_size: -
j_call: TRBJ1-5
cdr3_nt: TGTGCCAGCAGCCAAGGGAGGCAGCGAGGGAATCAGCCCCAGCATTTT
cdr3_aa: CASSQGRQRGNQPQHF

v_call: TRBV10-3
d_call: TRBD2
clone_size: -
j_call: TRBJ2-1
cdr3_nt: TGTGCCATCAGTGAGCCCCCTGGACTAGCTCGAGGATCCCACAATGAGCAGTTCTTC
cdr3_aa: CAISEPPGLARGSHNEQFF

v_call: TRBV4-1
d_call: -
clone_size: -
j_call: TRBJ1-1
cdr3_nt: TGCGCCAGCAGCCAAGACGCGACAGCACACACTGAAGCTTTCTTT
cdr3_aa: CASSQDATAHTEAFF

v_call: TRBV7-3
d_call: -
clone_size: -
j_call: TRBJ2-1
cdr3_nt: TGTGCCAGCAGCTTAATGACAGGAAACAATGAGCAGTTCTTC
cdr3_aa: CASSLMTGNNEQFF

v_call: TRBV5-1
d_call: TRBD2
clone_size: -
j_call: TRBJ2-3
cdr3_nt: TGCGCCAGCAGCCCGGGACTAGCGGGGGGAAGGACAGATACGCAGTATTTT
cdr3_aa: CASSPGLAGGRTDTQYF

v_call: TRBV7-9
d_call: TRBD2
clone_size: few
j_call: TRBJ2-1
cdr3_nt: TGTGCCAGCAGTTTCCCTAGCGGGACCTACAATGAGCAGTTCTTC
cdr3_aa: CASSFPSGTYNEQFF

v_call: TRBV2
d_call: TRBD1
clone_size: -
j_call: TRBJ1-5
cdr3_nt: TGTGCCAGCAGACCCCGGGACAGGGGGCTGTGGAGCAATCAGCCCCAGCATTTT
cdr3_aa: CASRPRDRGLWSNQPQHF

v_call: TRBV7-6
d_call: TRBD2
clone_size: -
j_call: TRBJ2-1
cdr3_nt: TGTGCCAGCAGCCCACATGGACTAGCGAGCTCCTACAATGAGCAGTTCTTC
cdr3_aa: CASSPHGLASSYNEQFF

v_call: TRBV6-5
d_call: TRBD2
clone_size: -
j_call: TRBJ2-5
cdr3_nt: TGTGCCAGCAATGTGTTCGGGGGGGCGGAGACCCAGTACTTC
cdr3_aa: CASNVFGGAETQYF

v_call: TRBV28
d_call: -
clone_size: -
j_call: TRBJ1-1
cdr3_nt: TGTGCCAGCAGTCGTTTAATCCTGCGGACTAACACAACTAAGAACACTGAAGCTTTCTTT
cdr3_aa: CASSRLILRTNTTKNTEAFF

v_call: TRBV5-4
d_call: -
clone_size: -
j_call: TRBJ2-5
cdr3_nt: TGTGCCAGCAGCAAGACAGAAGAGACCCAGTACTTC
cdr3_aa: CASSKTEETQYF

v_call: TRBV5-1
d_call: TRBD2
clone_size: -
j_call: TRBJ2-1
cdr3_nt: TGCGCCAGCAGCTGGTCGGGAGCGGGGGGTAGCTCCTACAATGAGCAGTTCTTC
cdr3_aa: CASSWSGAGGSSYNEQFF

v_call: TRBV24-1
d_call: -
clone_size: -
j_call: TRBJ2-6
cdr3_nt: TGTGCCACCCAGAACTCTGGGGCCAACGTCCTGACTTTC
cdr3_aa: CATQNSGANVLTF

v_call: TRBV11-3
d_call: TRBD1
clone_size: -
j_call: TRBJ2-3
cdr3_nt: TGTGCCAGCAGCCTGACAGGGAGCACAGATACGCAGTATTTT
cdr3_aa: CASSLTGSTDTQYF

v_call: TRBV12-3/TRBV12-4
d_call: -
clone_size: -
j_call: TRBJ2-1
cdr3_nt: TGTGCCAGCAAGGACAAGGGATACAATGAGCAGTTCTTC
cdr3_aa: CASKDKGYNEQFF

v_call: TRBV9
d_call: -
clone_size: -
j_call: TRBJ1-5
cdr3_nt: TGTGCCAGCAGCGTAGATTATTTGGGGGGACAGCCCCAGCATTTT
cdr3_aa: CASSVDYLGGQPQHF

v_call: TRBV5-5
d_call: TRBD2
clone_size: -
j_call: TRBJ2-3
cdr3_nt: TGTGCCAGCAATGTAGCGGGTACAGATACGCAGTATTTT
cdr3_aa: CASNVAGTDTQYF

v_call: TRBV6-5
d_call: -
clone_size: -
j_call: TRBJ1-2
cdr3_nt: TGTGCCAGCAGTAGTCGGAGGGGCTACACCTTC
cdr3_aa: CASSSRRGYTF

v_call: TRBV24-1
d_call: TRBD2
clone_size: -
j_call: TRBJ2-3
cdr3_nt: TGTGCCACCAGTGATCCCCCGGGACTAGCGGGACATACGCAGTATTTT
cdr3_aa: CATSDPPGLAGHTQYF

v_call: TRBV7-3
d_call: -
clone_size: -
j_call: TRBJ2-3
cdr3_nt: TGTGCCAGCAGCCCCGTCTACTCCACAGATACGCAGTATTTT
cdr3_aa: CASSPVYSTDTQYF

v_call: TRBV5-1
d_call: TRBD1
clone_size: once
j_call: TRBJ1-1
cdr3_nt: TGCGCCAGCAGCTGGGGACAGGGGAAGAACACTGAAGCTTTCTTT
cdr3_aa: CASSWGQGKNTEAFF

v_call: TRBV5-1
d_call: -
clone_size: once
j_call: TRBJ2-3
cdr3_nt: TGCGCCAGCAGCTTACAAGAATCCACAGATACGCAGTATTTT
cdr3_aa: CASSLQESTDTQYF

v_call: TRBV4-1
d_call: TRBD2
clone_size: -
j_call: TRBJ2-1
cdr3_nt: TGCGCCAGCAGCCAATTCCCAGCGGGAGGGCAAAATGAGCAGTTCTTC
cdr3_aa: CASSQFPAGGQNEQFF

v_call: TRBV5-4
d_call: TRBD1
clone_size: once
j_call: TRBJ1-1
cdr3_nt: TGTGCCAGCAGCTTGGGGACAGGGGTGACTGAAGCTTTCTTT
cdr3_aa: CASSLGTGVTEAFF

v_call: TRBV7-9
d_call: -
clone_size: -
j_call: TRBJ2-1
cdr3_nt: TGTGCCAGCAGCCCCCTACTAGTAGTAATCGCCAATGAGCAGTTCTTC
cdr3_aa: CASSPLLVVIANEQFF

v_call: TRBV27
d_call: TRBD1
clone_size: -
j_call: TRBJ1-2
cdr3_nt: TGTGCCAGCAGTCGGACAGGGGGGGTCTATGGCTACACCTTC
cdr3_aa: CASSRTGGVYGYTF

v_call: TRBV3-1/TRBV3-2
d_call: -
clone_size: -
j_call: TRBJ2-5
cdr3_nt: TGTGCCAGCTCCCACCGGGACCAAGAGACCCAGTACTTC
cdr3_aa: CASSHRDQETQYF

v_call: TRBV2
d_call: TRBD1
clone_size: -
j_call: TRBJ2-7
cdr3_nt: TGTGCCAGCAGCCGGGACAGGGGTTTCTCCTACGAGCAGTACTTC
cdr3_aa: CASSRDRGFSYEQYF

v_call: TRBV29-1
d_call: TRBD1
clone_size: -
j_call: TRBJ1-3
cdr3_nt: TGCAGCGTTGTGCCGGGACAGGATATCGGAAACACCATATATTTT
cdr3_aa: CSVVPGQDIGNTIYF

v_call: TRBV28
d_call: TRBD2
clone_size: once
j_call: TRBJ2-1
cdr3_nt: TGTGCCAGCAGGGGCATCCAGGAGACTAGCGGGAGGGAGCAGTTCTTC
cdr3_aa: CASRGIQETSGREQFF

v_call: TRBV7-9
d_call: TRBD1
clone_size: -
j_call: TRBJ1-4
cdr3_nt: TGTGCCAGCAGCGCCGACAGGGGGCGTCTTACTAATGAAAAACTGTTTTTT
cdr3_aa: CASSADRGRLTNEKLFF

v_call: TRBV11-2
d_call: TRBD1
clone_size: -
j_call: TRBJ1-4
cdr3_nt: TGTGCCAGCAGCTTAGGACAGGGGGCGGAAAAACTGTTTTTT
cdr3_aa: CASSLGQGAEKLFF

v_call: TRBV7-9
d_call: TRBD2
clone_size: few
j_call: TRBJ2-1
cdr3_nt: TGTGCCAGCAGCTGGAACTGGGACTACAACTCCTACAATGAGCAGTTCTTC
cdr3_aa: CASSWNWDYNSYNEQFF

v_call: TRBV4-1
d_call: -
clone_size: -
j_call: TRBJ2-7
cdr3_nt: TGCGCCAGCAGCCAAGATCAGGGTAACTACGAGCAGTACTTC
cdr3_aa: CASSQDQGNYEQYF

v_call: TRBV5-1
d_call: -
clone_size: -
j_call: TRBJ2-7
cdr3_nt: TGCGCCAGCAGCTTGGGGAGACAGGCCAACGAGCAGTACTTC
cdr3_aa: CASSLGRQANEQYF

v_call: TRBV20-1
d_call: -
clone_size: -
j_call: TRBJ1-2
cdr3_nt: TGCAGTGCTGAGAATAACTATGGCTACACCTTC
cdr3_aa: CSAENNYGYTF

v_call: TRBV11-2
d_call: -
clone_size: -
j_call: TRBJ2-1
cdr3_nt: TGTGCCAGCAGCTCCAATCCAGGGAATGAGCAGTTCTTC
cdr3_aa: CASSSNPGNEQFF

v_call: TRBV5-1
d_call: TRBD1
clone_size: -
j_call: TRBJ1-3
cdr3_nt: TGCGCCAGCAGCCAGTTTGGACAGGGAGGAGACACCATATATTTT
cdr3_aa: CASSQFGQGGDTIYF

v_call: TRBV28
d_call: -
clone_size: -
j_call: TRBJ1-1
cdr3_nt: TGTGCCAGCAGTCTAGTCCAGAACACTGAAGCTTTCTTT
cdr3_aa: CASSLVQNTEAFF

v_call: TRBV6-5
d_call: -
clone_size: -
j_call: TRBJ1-5
cdr3_nt: TGTGCCAGCAGAAGTCCGCCTCGAGATCAGCCCCAGCATTTT
cdr3_aa: CASRSPPRDQPQHF

v_call: TRBV2
d_call: TRBD2
clone_size: -
j_call: TRBJ2-3
cdr3_nt: TGTGCCAGCACCAGAAGACTAGCGGGGAGCACAGATACGCAGTATTTT
cdr3_aa: CASTRRLAGSTDTQYF